This T cell receptor (beta chain) was identified in a study of cytomegalovirus exposure and HLA in healthy donors. Study observations and caveats: Most of the TCR beta V segments (in an earlier analysis) were productive either about 87% or about 30% of the time. Later on, a genetic analysis was performed. It linked a missense variant in DCLRE1C with V- and J-gene trimming of TCR beta. In all likelihood, a cluster of highly shared sequence variants was a sequencing artifact.

The CDR3 covers 11 residues. V lost 6 bases, J lost 10 bases, and 10 bases lay in between. Germline loops: CDR1 MNHEY, CDR2 SVGAGI. Concerning this clone: Its antigen is still unknown.

PCR involved 60 Vbeta and 13 Jbeta primers. TCRdb's table, derived via immunoSEQ multiplex PCR, lists solely in-frame clones and lacks some. The sample has approximately 150,000 clones; the top ten hold over 2%. The sequenced material came from PBMCs. The chain employs TRBV6-5 and TRBJ2-1; D not certain. This sequence was found in a woman under 30 in good health and CMV-seronegative. As DNA, the CDR3 is TGTGCCAGCAGCCACGGGTCGGAGCAGTTCTTC. This codes for CASSHGSEQFF.